This T cell receptor (beta chain) was retrieved from a study of CD8 T cells in Susac syndrome. Sequencing of TCR beta covered CD8+ and CD4+ T cells obtained from blood. Relapsing-remitting disease, either stable or active, was present in the treatment-naive patients who were the multiple sclerosis controls. This CDR3 has 12 amino acids. Germline loops: CDR1 KGHDR, CDR2 SFDVKD. The V end was cut by 11 bases, the J end by 5 bases, with 14 bases between. Random hexamers were used to reverse transcribe about 0.45 to 1 ug of RNA. Each CDR3 protein gets one entry after TCRdb re-called the immunoSEQ multiplex PCR reads with MiXCR. The table lists approximately 120,000 distinct CDR3 sequences, more than 75% of them singletons.

The rearrangement joins TRBV24-1 to TRBJ2-5; tentatively, D is TRBD2 (5 bases). This TCR was recovered from a human donor with multiple sclerosis. The material sequenced was CD8+ T cells from PBMCs. CDR3 nucleotides: TGTGCCAGCTCTTCGCCGGGGGAGACCCAGTACTTC. It yields the protein CASSSPGETQYF.